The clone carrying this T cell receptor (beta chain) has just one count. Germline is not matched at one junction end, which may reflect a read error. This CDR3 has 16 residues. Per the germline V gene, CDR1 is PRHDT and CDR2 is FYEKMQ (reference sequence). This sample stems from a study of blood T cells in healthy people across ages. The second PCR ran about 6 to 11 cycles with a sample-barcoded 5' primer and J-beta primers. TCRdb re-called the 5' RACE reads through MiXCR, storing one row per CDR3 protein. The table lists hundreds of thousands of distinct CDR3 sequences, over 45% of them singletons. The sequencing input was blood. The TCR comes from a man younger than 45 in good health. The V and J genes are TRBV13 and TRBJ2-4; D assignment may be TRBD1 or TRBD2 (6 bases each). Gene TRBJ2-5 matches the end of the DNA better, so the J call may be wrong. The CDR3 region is CVSSTQNSGGGETQYF. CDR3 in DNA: TGTGTCAGCAGCACACAAAACAGCGGAGGGGGGGAGACCCAGTACTTC.